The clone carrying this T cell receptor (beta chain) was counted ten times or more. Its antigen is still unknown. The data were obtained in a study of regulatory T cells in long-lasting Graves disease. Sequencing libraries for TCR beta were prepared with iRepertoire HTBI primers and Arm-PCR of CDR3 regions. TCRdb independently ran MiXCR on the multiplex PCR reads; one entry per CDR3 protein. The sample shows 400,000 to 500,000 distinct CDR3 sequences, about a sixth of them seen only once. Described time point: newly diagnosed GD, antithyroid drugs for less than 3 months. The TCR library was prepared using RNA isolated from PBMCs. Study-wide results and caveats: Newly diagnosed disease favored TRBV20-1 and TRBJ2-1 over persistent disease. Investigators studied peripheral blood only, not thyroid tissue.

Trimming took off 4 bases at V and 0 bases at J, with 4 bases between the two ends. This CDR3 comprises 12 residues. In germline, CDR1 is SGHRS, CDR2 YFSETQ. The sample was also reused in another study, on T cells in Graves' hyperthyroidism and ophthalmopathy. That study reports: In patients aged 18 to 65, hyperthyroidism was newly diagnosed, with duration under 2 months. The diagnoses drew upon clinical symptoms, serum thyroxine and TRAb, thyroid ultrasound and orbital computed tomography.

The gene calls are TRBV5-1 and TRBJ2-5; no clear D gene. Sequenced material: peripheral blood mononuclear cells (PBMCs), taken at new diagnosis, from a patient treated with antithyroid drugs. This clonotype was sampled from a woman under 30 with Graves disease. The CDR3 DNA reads TGCGCCAGCAGCAGGTACCAAGAGACCCAGTACTTC. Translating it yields CASSRYQETQYF.